One sample yielded the 32 T cell receptor beta chains listed below, sequenced in a study of T cell responses to AZD1222 COVID-19 vaccine. The method was immunoSEQ multiplex PCR; TCRdb's version includes in-frame clones alone and lacks a portion of them. Found here are around 160,000 clones, around nine tenths of them singletons; the top ten hold less than 3.5%. This sample comprised peripheral blood, obtained on day 0 of MenACWY control vaccination. All receptors derive from an adult in good health.

The rearrangement links TRBV6-2 or TRBV6-3 to TRBJ1-6; the D is unclear. The germline V and J ends were trimmed by 5 bases and 5 bases, with 16 bases remaining between them. Germline V CDR1 and CDR2: MNHEY, SVGEGT. This CDR3 has 16 residues. The CDR3: CASSTYGMGNNSPLHF. CDR3 DNA sequence: TGTGCCAGCAGTACCTACGGGATGGGGAATAATTCACCCCTCCACTTT.

The chain combines TRBV7-8 with TRBJ1-2; D call uncertain. V was shortened by 0 bases and J by 7 bases, with 9 bases between the two germline ends. The germline V gene encodes CDR1 SGHVS and CDR2 FQNEAQ. This CDR3 region has 13 residues. The CDR3 loop is CASSLAGRGGYTF. The CDR3, as DNA: TGTGCCAGCAGCTTAGCAGGGCGGGGTGGCTACACCTTC. Filled out from reference TRBV7-8 and TRBJ1-2, the complete variable domain reads GAGVSQSPRYKVAKRGQDVALRCDPISGHVSLFWYQQALGQGPEFLTYFQNEAQLDKSGLPSDRFFAERPEGSVSTLKIQRTQQEDSAVYLCASSLAGRGGYTFGSGTRLTVV.

The chain uses TRBV18 and TRBJ1-3; D is possibly TRBD1 (5 bases). The CDR3 has 17 amino acids. Trimming pared 8 bases from V and 0 bases from J, leaving 20 bases between. Germline V gene data show CDR1 as KGHSH and CDR2 as LQKENI. The CDR3 loop reads CASQPVGPGRSGNTIYF. The CDR3 coding sequence is TGTGCCAGCCAACCTGTTGGTCCAGGGCGCTCTGGAAACACCATATATTTT.

This rearrangement joins TRBV6-1 to TRBJ1-2; D is uncertain. Trimming cost V 0 bases and J 2 bases, with 13 bases left between them. The V gene's germline CDR1 is MNHNS and CDR2 SASEGT. The CDR3 totals 16 residues. The CDR3 DNA sequence: TGTGCCAGCAGTGAAGCGCTTCGTGGGGAAAACTATGGCTACACCTTC. It yields the protein CASSEALRGENYGYTF.

This clone has a single count. J is TRBJ2-5 and V is TRBV7-9; D gene unclear. The ends were cut back, 4 bases at V and 4 bases at J, with 13 bases in the middle. The germline gives CDR1 SEHNR, CDR2 FQNEAQ (reference sequence). CDR3 size: 14 residues. The CDR3: CASSSGWVSETQYF. For the CDR3, the DNA is TGTGCCAGCAGCTCTGGATGGGTGTCAGAGACCCAGTACTTC.

The J gene is TRBJ1-3, the V gene TRBV5-1, with unresolved D. CDR1 SGHRS and CDR2 YFSETQ come from the germline V gene. V shed 0 bases and J shed 1 base, with 11 bases lying between them. The CDR3 consists of 16 residues. DNA of the CDR3: TGCGCCAGCAGCTTGGAAGGACTCAGTTCTGGAAACACCATATATTTT. Translation gives CASSLEGLSSGNTIYF.

The gene calls are TRBV5-4 and TRBJ1-3; TRBD1 is a possible D gene (5 bases). This CDR3 has 15 amino acids. The germline V gene has CDR1 SGHNT and CDR2 YYREEE (reference sequence). With 4 bases removed from V and 4 bases from J, the gap between germline ends came to 15 bases. The CDR3 DNA reads as TGTGCCAGCAGCGGACCAGGGCTCTCGGGAAACACCATATATTTT. Its translation is CASSGPGLSGNTIYF.

This rearrangement joins TRBV6-6 to TRBJ1-1; 10 nucleotides align to TRBD1. Germline V gene data show CDR1 as MNHNY and CDR2 as SVGAGI (reference sequence). The CDR3 loop spans 14 amino acids. The J segment lost 6 bases and the V segment lost 4 bases, leaving 5 bases of the junction unmatched. The CDR3 coding sequence is TGTGCCAGCAGTTTAACCGGACAGGGGGCTGAAGCTTTCTTT. This codes for CASSLTGQGAEAFF.

This clone appeared once. V gene TRBV19 combines with J gene TRBJ1-1; D is unresolved. V gave up 6 bases and J gave up 0 bases, with 14 bases separating them. The CDR3 is 15 amino acids. In germline, CDR1 is LNHDA, CDR2 SQIVND (reference sequence). The CDR3 spells CASRDFRDLNTEAFF. Written as DNA, the CDR3 is TGTGCCAGTAGGGACTTTAGAGATTTGAACACTGAAGCTTTCTTT.

This chain connects TRBV10-3 to TRBJ1-2, with 8 bases fitting TRBD1. The germline V gene encodes CDR1 ENHRY and CDR2 SYGVKD. The CDR3 runs to 16 residues. Losses at the gene ends were 3 bases for V and 4 bases for J; bases not matched to a gene: 10. CDR3 region: CAISDSVGQGSYGYTF. In nucleotides, the CDR3 is TGTGCCATCAGTGACTCAGTAGGACAGGGAAGCTATGGCTACACCTTC.

The chain combines TRBV6-5 with TRBJ1-6; D gene unclear. In germline, CDR1 is MNHEY, CDR2 SVGAGI. Between the trimmed V and J ends, which lost 4 bases and 7 bases, there was a span of 17 bases. The length of the CDR3 is 16 residues. As DNA, the CDR3 is TGTGCCAGCAGTTTTTTCGAAGACGGACGGAATTCACCCCTCCACTTT. Encoded protein: CASSFFEDGRNSPLHF.

This rearrangement joins TRBV7-3 to TRBJ1-3; 7 positions match TRBD1. This CDR3 region has 15 residues. Germline loops: CDR1 SGHTA, CDR2 FQGTGA. After removal of 5 bases from V and 1 base from J, the junction contained 5 bases not matched to a gene. DNA for the CDR3: TGTGCCAGCAGCCAAGGGACAGCTTCTGGAAACACCATATATTTT. Translating it yields CASSQGTASGNTIYF.

The gene calls are TRBV7-6 and TRBJ2-6; D is unresolved. The CDR3 spans 15 residues. Germline V CDR1 and CDR2: SGHVS, FNYEAQ. The ends were cut back, 2 bases at V and 4 bases at J, with 9 bases in the middle. The CDR3 is CASSLSSPGANVLTF. The CDR3 DNA is TGTGCCAGCAGCTTATCCTCACCCGGGGCCAACGTCCTGACTTTC. The full variable domain, with the rest looked up from reference TRBV7-6 and TRBJ2-6, is GAGVSQSPRYKVTKRGQDVALRCDPISGHVSLYWYRQALGQGPEFLTYFNYEAQQDKSGLPNDRFSAERPEGSISTLTIQRTEQRDSAMYRCASSLSSPGANVLTFGAGSRLTVL.

This chain uses TRBV10-3 with TRBJ1-5; TRBD1 agrees at 7 bases. V lost 6 bases and J lost 4; bases outside the gene matches: 6. Germline lookup yields CDR1 ENHRY and CDR2 SYGVKD. CDR3 size: 14 residues. The DNA for the CDR3 is TGTGCCATCAGCCTCACAGGGGAAAATCAGCCCCAGCATTTT. Translating gives CAISLTGENQPQHF.

V usage is TRBV6-5 and J usage is TRBJ2-7; D unclear. Germline CDR1 reads MNHEY; CDR2 reads SVGAGI. The CDR3 consists of 15 residues. Trimming took off 6 bases at V and 0 bases at J, with 15 bases between the two ends. CDR3 nucleotide sequence: TGTGCCAGCAGAGTTATCCCTCACCTCTCCTACGAGCAGTACTTC. It specifies CASRVIPHLSYEQYF.

Concerning this clone: A junction end diverges from the germline sequence, so it may reflect a read error. CDR3 nucleotides: TGTGCCAGCTCACTTAACTTCGGGACTATGAACACTGAGGCTTTCTTT. Protein sequence: CASSLNFGTMNTEAFF. V usage is TRBV18 and J usage is TRBJ1-1, with D tentatively TRBD1 (5 bases). The CDR3 has 16 amino acids. The germline V gene has CDR1 KGHSH and CDR2 LQKENI.

The chain recombines TRBV19 with TRBJ2-1, with D perhaps TRBD1 (5 bases). V was trimmed by 5 bases and J by 1 base, leaving 12 bases between them. The V gene's germline CDR1 is LNHDA and CDR2 SQIVND (reference sequence). The CDR3 spans 15 residues. CDR3 sequence (DNA): TGTGCCAGTAGTGTGTCGGACAATTCCTACAATGAGCAGTTCTTC. Translated: CASSVSDNSYNEQFF.

The J gene is TRBJ2-4, the V gene TRBV6-2 or TRBV6-3, with 8 bases fitting TRBD2. Germline V gene lookup returns CDR1 MNHEY and CDR2 SVGEGT. J gave up 6 bases and V 2 bases, and 9 bases lay outside the gene matches. The CDR3 is 16 residues long. CDR3 sequence (DNA): TGTGCCAGCAGTTACACGGGAGGGGTCCAGAGAAACATTCAGTACTTC. Residues: CASSYTGGVQRNIQYF.

The J gene is TRBJ1-1, the V gene TRBV11-2; D not resolved. Trimming took off 5 bases at V and 4 bases at J, with 14 bases between the two ends. The CDR3 is made up of 14 amino acids. From germline, CDR1 is SGHAT and CDR2 FQNNGV. Here the CDR3 DNA reads TGTGCCAGCAGCCCTCTAAGTCGGAGCACTGAAGCTTTCTTT. It encodes CASSPLSRSTEAFF.

Only a few counts were recorded for this clone. The chain combines TRBV9 with TRBJ1-2; D gene uncertain. The CDR3 is 14 residues long. CDR1 is SGDLS and CDR2 is YYNGEE in the germline V gene. Trimming took off 4 bases at V and 5 bases at J, with 15 bases between the two ends. The CDR3 here is CASSPSAETYGYTF. CDR3 sequence (DNA): TGTGCCAGCAGCCCCTCCGCTGAGACTTATGGCTACACCTTC. The whole variable domain, filled in from reference TRBV9 and TRBJ1-2, reads DSGVTQTPKHLITATGQRVTLRCSPRSGDLSVYWYQQSLDQGLQFLIQYYNGEERAKGNILERFSAQQFPDLHSELNLSSLELGDSALYFCASSPSAETYGYTFGSGTRLTVV.

The CDR3 is CASSVMPGQVLYEQYF. The CDR3 coding sequence is TGTGCCAGCAGCGTAATGCCGGGACAGGTACTCTACGAGCAGTACTTC. This sequence joins TRBV7-3 and TRBJ2-7, with 8 bases identical to TRBD1. Germline values: CDR1 SGHTA, CDR2 FQGTGA. V trimming: 5 bases; J trimming: 3 bases; junction bases outside the gene matches: 12. The CDR3 extends over 16 amino acids.

V is TRBV19 and J is TRBJ2-1; the match to TRBD2 covers 10 bases. J lost 3 bases, V lost 5 bases, and 4 bases had no gene match. Germline CDR1 reads LNHDA; CDR2 reads SQIVND (reference sequence). The CDR3 loop spans 15 amino acids. The CDR3 bases are TGTGCCAGTAGTCTTGCTAGCGGGGGCTACAATGAGCAGTTCTTC. The encoded protein is CASSLASGGYNEQFF.

The V gene is TRBV4-1, the J gene TRBJ1-5, with D unresolved. Trimming took 0 bases from V and 4 from J, leaving 7 bases between them. CDR1 is MGHRA and CDR2 is YSYEKL in the germline V gene. The CDR3 runs to 14 residues. CDR3 protein: CASSQDKRNQPQHF. The CDR3 region has the DNA TGCGCCAGCAGCCAAGATAAACGAAATCAGCCCCAGCATTTT.

Only a few counts were recorded for this clone. The chain uses TRBV4-2 and TRBJ2-5; 11 positions match TRBD2. Germline V lookup: CDR1 LGHNA, CDR2 YNFKEQ. The trim removed 2 bases at V and 3 bases at J, leaving 5 bases unmatched. This CDR3 is 16 amino acids long. The DNA of the CDR3 is TGTGCCAGCAGCCAACCACTAGCGGGAGTTGAAGAGACCCAGTACTTC. Its translation: CASSQPLAGVEETQYF.

The V and J genes are TRBV11-2 and TRBJ2-5; 7 positions match TRBD1. V was pared by 4 bases and J by 5 bases, with 22 bases of the junction left unmatched. The CDR3 runs to 19 residues. Germline CDR1 and CDR2: SGHAT and FQNNGV. As DNA, the CDR3 is TGTGCCAGCAGCTCGATTCGGAGCCGACAGGGCTACCCGGGGGAGACCCAGTACTTC. Protein sequence: CASSSIRSRQGYPGETQYF.

Comment on this clone: The junction departs from germline at one end; a sequencing error may be responsible. The chain recombines TRBV6-2 or TRBV6-3 with TRBJ1-2; the D gene is possibly TRBD1 (5 bases). Germline-derived CDR1 and CDR2 are MNHEY and SVGEGT. This CDR3 region has 15 residues. CDR3 residues: CASTYAGGEIYGYTF. The DNA for the CDR3 is TGTGCCAGCACTTACGCGGGGGGAGAAATCTATGGCTACACCTTC.

V is TRBV5-1 and J is TRBJ1-2, with D possibly TRBD1 on 5 matching bases. The V end lost 4 bases, the J end lost 0 bases, and 10 bases lay between the germline ends. The CDR3 is 14 amino acids. The germline V gene encodes CDR1 SGHRS and CDR2 YFSETQ. The CDR3 is CASSRDLANYGYTF. DNA of the CDR3: TGCGCCAGCAGCCGGGACCTTGCTAACTATGGCTACACCTTC.

This clone was detected a few times. CDR3 sequence: CASSRSGRNPPGELFF. Here the CDR3 DNA reads TGTGCCAGCAGTCGAAGCGGGAGGAATCCCCCCGGGGAGCTGTTTTTT. This chain connects TRBV27 to TRBJ2-2; 9 bases are shared with TRBD2. The CDR3 runs 16 residues. J was trimmed by 6 bases and V by 5 bases; bases with no gene match: 10. Germline CDR1 reads MNHEY; CDR2 reads SMNVEV (reference sequence).

V usage is TRBV5-1 and J usage is TRBJ2-3; D might be TRBD2 (6 bases). The V end was cut by 2 bases, the J end by 0 bases, with 7 bases between. This CDR3 has 14 residues. Germline-derived CDR1 and CDR2 are SGHRS and YFSETQ. The CDR3 nucleotides are TGCGCCAGCAGCTTCGGGACTAGCACAGATACGCAGTATTTT. It translates to CASSFGTSTDTQYF.

The chain carries TRBV5-5 and TRBJ1-1; D is undetermined. V gave up 4 bases and J gave up 5 bases, with 15 bases separating them. This CDR3 region has 14 residues. Germline CDR1 is SGHKS and CDR2 is YYEKEE (reference sequence). In nucleotides, the CDR3 is TGTGCCAGCAGCCAGGACGGCCTGAGGACTGAAGCTTTCTTT. It is translated as CASSQDGLRTEAFF.

The rearrangement links TRBV7-9 to TRBJ1-2; the D gene is possibly TRBD1 (5 bases). The germline CDR1 and CDR2 sequences are SEHNR and FQNEAQ (reference sequence). The CDR3 is 15 residues long. The V gene lost 1 base and the J gene lost 4 bases, with 13 bases spanning the gap. CDR3 sequence: CASSLGAGTPYGYTF. The CDR3 DNA reads as TGTGCCAGCAGCTTAGGGGCGGGGACGCCCTATGGCTACACCTTC.

J is TRBJ1-3 and V is TRBV7-9; D is undetermined. This CDR3 has 14 amino acids. The ends were cut back, 7 bases at V and 0 bases at J, with 10 bases in the middle. Germline V CDR1 and CDR2: SEHNR, FQNEAQ (reference sequence). The CDR3 nucleotides are TGTGCCAGCACCGACCGAGACTCTGGAAACACCATATATTTT. Its protein product is CASTDRDSGNTIYF.